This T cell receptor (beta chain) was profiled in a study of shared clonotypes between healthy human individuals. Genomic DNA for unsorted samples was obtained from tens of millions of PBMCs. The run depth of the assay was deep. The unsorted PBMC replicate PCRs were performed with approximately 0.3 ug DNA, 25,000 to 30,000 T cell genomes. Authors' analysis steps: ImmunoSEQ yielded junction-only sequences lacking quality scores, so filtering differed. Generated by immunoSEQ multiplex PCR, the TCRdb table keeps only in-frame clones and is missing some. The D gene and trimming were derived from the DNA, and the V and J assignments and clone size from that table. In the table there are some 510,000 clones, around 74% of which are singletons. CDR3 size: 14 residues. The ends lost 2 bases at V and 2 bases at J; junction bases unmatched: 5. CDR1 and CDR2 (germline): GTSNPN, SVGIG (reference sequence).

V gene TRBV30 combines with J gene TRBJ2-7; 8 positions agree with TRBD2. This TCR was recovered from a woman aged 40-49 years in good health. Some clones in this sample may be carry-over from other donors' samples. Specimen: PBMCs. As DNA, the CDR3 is TGTGCCTGGAGTCCCACGGGACTAGCCTACGAGCAGTACTTC. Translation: CAWSPTGLAYEQYF.